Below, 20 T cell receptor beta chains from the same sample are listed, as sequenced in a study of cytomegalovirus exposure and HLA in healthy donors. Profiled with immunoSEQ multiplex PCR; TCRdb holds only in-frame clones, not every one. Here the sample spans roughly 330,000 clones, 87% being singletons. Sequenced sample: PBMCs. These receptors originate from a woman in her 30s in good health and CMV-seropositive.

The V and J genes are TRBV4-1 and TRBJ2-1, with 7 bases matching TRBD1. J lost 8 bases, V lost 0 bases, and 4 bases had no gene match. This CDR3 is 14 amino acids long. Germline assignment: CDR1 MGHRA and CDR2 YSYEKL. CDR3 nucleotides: TGCGCCAGCAGCCAAGAGACAGGGATGGATGAGCAGTTCTTC. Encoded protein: CASSQETGMDEQFF.

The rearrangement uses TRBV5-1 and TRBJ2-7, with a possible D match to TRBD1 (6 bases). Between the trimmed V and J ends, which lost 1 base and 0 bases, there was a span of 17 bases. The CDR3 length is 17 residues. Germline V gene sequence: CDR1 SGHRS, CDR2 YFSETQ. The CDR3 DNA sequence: TGCGCCAGCAGCTTGCAGTCTCGACAGGTAACCTCCTACGAGCAGTACTTC. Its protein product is CASSLQSRQVTSYEQYF.

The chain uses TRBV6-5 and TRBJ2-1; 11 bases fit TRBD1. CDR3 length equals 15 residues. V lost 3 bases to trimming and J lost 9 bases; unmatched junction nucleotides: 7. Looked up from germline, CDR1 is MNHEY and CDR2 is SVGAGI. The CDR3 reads CASSYFGTGGSEQFF. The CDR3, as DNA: TGTGCCAGCAGTTATTTCGGGACAGGGGGGAGTGAGCAGTTCTTC.

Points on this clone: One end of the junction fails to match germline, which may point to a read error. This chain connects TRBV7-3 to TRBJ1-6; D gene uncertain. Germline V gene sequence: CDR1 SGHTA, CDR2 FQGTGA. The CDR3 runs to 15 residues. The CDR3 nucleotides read TGTGCCAGCAGCTTAAGGCCAGGAACTAATTCACCCCCCCACTTT. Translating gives CASSLRPGTNSPPHF.

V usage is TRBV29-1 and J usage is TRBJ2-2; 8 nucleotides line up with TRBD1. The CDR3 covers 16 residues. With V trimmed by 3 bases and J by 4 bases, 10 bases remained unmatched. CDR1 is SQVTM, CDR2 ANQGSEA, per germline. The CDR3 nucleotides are TGCAGCGTTGAGGACAGGGTCCAATGGAGCACCGGGGAGCTGTTTTTT. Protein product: CSVEDRVQWSTGELFF.

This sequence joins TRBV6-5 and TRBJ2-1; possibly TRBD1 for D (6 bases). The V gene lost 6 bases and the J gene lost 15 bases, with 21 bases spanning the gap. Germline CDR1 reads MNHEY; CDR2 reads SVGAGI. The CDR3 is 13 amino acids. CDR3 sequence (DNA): TGTGCCAGCAGCCGTACTAGGGGGTTGAATACGTTCTTC. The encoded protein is CASSRTRGLNTFF.

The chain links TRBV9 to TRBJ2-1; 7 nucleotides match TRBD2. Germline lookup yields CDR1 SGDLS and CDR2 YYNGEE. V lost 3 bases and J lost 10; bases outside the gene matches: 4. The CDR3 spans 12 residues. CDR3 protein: CASSAGTKEQFF. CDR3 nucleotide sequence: TGTGCCAGCAGCGCCGGGACTAAAGAGCAGTTCTTC. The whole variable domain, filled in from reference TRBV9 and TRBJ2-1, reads DSGVTQTPKHLITATGQRVTLRCSPRSGDLSVYWYQQSLDQGLQFLIQYYNGEERAKGNILERFSAQQFPDLHSELNLSSLELGDSALYFCASSAGTKEQFFGPGTRLTVL.

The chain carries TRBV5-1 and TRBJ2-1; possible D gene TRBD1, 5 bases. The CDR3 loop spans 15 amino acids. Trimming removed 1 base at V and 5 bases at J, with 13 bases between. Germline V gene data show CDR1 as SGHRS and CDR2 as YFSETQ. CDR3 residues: CASSLWGSGDNEQFF. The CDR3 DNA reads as TGCGCCAGCAGCTTGTGGGGCAGTGGGGACAATGAGCAGTTCTTC. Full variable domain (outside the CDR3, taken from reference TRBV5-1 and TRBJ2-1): KAGVTQTPRYLIKTRGQQVTLSCSPISGHRSVSWYQQTPGQGLQFLFEYFSETQRNKGNFPGRFSGRQFSNSRSEMNVSTLELGDSALYLCASSLWGSGDNEQFFGPGTRLTVL.

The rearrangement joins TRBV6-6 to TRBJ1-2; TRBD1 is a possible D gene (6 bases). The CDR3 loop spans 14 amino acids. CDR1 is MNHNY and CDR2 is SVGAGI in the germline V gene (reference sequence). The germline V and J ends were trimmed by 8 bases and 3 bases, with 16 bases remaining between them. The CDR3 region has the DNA TGTGCCAGCCGAATAGGACAGATCGACTATGGCTACACCTTC. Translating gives CASRIGQIDYGYTF.

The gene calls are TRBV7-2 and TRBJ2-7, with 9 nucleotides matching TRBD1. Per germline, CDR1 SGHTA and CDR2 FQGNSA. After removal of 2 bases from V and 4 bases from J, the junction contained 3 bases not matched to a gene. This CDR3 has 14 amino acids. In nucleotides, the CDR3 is TGTGCCAGCAGCTTACCTGGGACAGGGTACGAGCAGTACTTC. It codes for CASSLPGTGYEQYF.

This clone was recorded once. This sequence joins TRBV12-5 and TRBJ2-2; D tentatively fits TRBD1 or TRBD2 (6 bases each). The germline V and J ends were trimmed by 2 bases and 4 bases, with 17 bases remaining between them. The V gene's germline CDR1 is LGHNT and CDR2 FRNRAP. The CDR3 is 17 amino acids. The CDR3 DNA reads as TGTGCTAGTGGTTTGTACGGGAGACTAGGGGGCACCGGGGAGCTGTTTTTT. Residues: CASGLYGRLGGTGELFF.

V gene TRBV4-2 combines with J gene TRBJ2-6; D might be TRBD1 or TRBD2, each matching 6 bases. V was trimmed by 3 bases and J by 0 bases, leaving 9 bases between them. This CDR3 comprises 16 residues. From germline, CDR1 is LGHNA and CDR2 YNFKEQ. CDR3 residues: CASSHGGTSGANVLTF. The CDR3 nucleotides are TGTGCCAGCAGCCACGGGGGCACCTCTGGGGCCAACGTCCTGACTTTC.

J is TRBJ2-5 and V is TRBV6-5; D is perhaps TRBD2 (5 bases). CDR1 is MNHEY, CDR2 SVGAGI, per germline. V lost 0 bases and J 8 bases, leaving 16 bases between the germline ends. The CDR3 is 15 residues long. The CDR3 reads CASSYSISVGSTQYF. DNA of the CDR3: TGTGCCAGCAGTTACTCGATTAGCGTGGGGAGTACCCAGTACTTC.

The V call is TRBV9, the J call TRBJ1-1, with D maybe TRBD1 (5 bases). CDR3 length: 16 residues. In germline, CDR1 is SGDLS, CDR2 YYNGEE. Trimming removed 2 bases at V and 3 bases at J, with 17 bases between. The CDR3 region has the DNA TGTGCCAGCAGCGTGGGGAGAGGGACTCAAGACACTGAAGCTTTCTTT. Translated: CASSVGRGTQDTEAFF.

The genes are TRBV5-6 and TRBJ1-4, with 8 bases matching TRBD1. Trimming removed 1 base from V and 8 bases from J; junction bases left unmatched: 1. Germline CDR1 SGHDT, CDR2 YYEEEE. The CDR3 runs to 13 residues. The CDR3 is CASSLTGGEKLFF. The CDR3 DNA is TGTGCCAGCAGCTTGACAGGGGGGGAAAAACTGTTTTTT.

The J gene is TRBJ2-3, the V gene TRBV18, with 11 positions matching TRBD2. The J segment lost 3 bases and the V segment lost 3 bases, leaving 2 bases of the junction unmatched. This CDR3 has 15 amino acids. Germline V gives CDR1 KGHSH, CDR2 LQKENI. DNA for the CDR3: TGTGCCAGCTCACCGGTAGCGGGAGGGACAGATACGCAGTATTTT. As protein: CASSPVAGGTDTQYF.

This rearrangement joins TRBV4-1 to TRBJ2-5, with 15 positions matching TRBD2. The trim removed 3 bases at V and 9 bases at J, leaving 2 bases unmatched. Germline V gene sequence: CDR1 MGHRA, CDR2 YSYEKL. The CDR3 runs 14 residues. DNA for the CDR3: TGCGCCAGCAGCCAGGGACTAGCGGGAGGACCCCAGTACTTC. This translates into CASSQGLAGGPQYF.

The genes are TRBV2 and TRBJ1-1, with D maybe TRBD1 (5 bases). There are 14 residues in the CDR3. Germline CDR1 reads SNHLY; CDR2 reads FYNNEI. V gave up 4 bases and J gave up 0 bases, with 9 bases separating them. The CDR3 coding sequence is TGTGCCAGCAGTGCAACAGGAGTGAACACTGAAGCTTTCTTT. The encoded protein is CASSATGVNTEAFF. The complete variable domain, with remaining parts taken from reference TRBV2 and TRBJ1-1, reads EPEVTQTPSHQVTQMGQEVILRCVPISNHLYFYWYRQILGQKVEFLVSFYNNEISEKSEIFDDQFSVERPDGSNFTLKIRSTKLEDSAMYFCASSATGVNTEAFFGQGTRLTVV.

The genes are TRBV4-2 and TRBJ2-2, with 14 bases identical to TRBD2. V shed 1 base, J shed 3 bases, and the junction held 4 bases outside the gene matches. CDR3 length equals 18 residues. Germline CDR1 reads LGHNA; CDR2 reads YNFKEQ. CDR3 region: CASSQVWGLAGDTGELFF. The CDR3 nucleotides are TGTGCCAGCAGCCAAGTATGGGGACTAGCGGGAGACACCGGGGAGCTGTTTTTT.

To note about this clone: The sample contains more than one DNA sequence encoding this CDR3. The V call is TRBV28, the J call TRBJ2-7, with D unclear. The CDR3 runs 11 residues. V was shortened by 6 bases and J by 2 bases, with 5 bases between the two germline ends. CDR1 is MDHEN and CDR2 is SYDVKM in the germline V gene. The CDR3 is CASSLTYEQYF. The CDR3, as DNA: TGTGCCAGCAGCCTGACCTACGAGCAGTACTTC.